Included here is one T cell receptor (beta chain) sequence, with context. Its antigen is still unknown. This sample was included in a study of shared clonotypes between healthy human individuals. Study in general: Per donor, three plates held CD4 naive cells, three held CD4 memory, two held CD8 naive and one held CD8 memory. General study findings and limits: Non-shared clonotypes had lower generation probabilities than those shared by all four donors. In this cohort, only blood was sampled, and tissue repertoires likely differ.

Trimming took off 4 bases at V and 8 bases at J, with 27 bases between the two ends. This CDR3 has 19 amino acids. Germline CDR1 is SGHTA and CDR2 is FQGNSA. Deep was the level used in running the assay. The repertoire was sequenced with immunoSEQ multiplex PCR; TCRdb's copy has only in-frame clones and lacks some. The sample consists of approximately 2.5 million clones, more than 90% of them appearing once. The sequenced sample consisted of naive CD4+ T cells sorted from blood. Regarding subset: CD45RA+ positively selected. The sequence derives from a man between 18 and 29 years old in good health. This rearrangement joins TRBV7-2 to TRBJ1-6; possible D gene TRBD1, 5 bases. The CDR3 nucleotides read TGTGCCAGCAGCTCAACGATATTGTTTGGTGGCAGGGCTCATTCACCCCTCCACTTT. It specifies CASSSTILFGGRAHSPLHF.